Each of the 3 T cell receptor beta chains below was sequenced from the same sample in a study of blood T cell repertoires in COVID-19. The method was immunoSEQ multiplex PCR; TCRdb's version includes in-frame clones alone and lacks a portion of them. The sample contains roughly 180,000 clones, roughly 85% of which appear only once. Sequencing input: PBMCs or T cells enriched from blood (not recorded which). The receptors come from a man aged 40-50 years who had recovered from COVID-19.

The chain carries TRBV7-2 and TRBJ1-1; 7 positions match TRBD1. Trimming removed 5 bases from V and 1 base from J; junction bases left unmatched: 13. Germline V gives CDR1 SGHTA, CDR2 FQGNSA. The CDR3 length is 17 residues. This CDR3 is CASSLHPPGQWNTEAFF. The CDR3 region has the DNA TGTGCCAGCAGCCTTCACCCCCCGGGACAGTGGAACACTGAAGCTTTCTTT.

The chain has TRBV11-2 and TRBJ2-7, with a tentative D call TRBD2 (5 bases). CDR1 and CDR2 from the germline V gene are SGHAT and FQNNGV. This CDR3 comprises 12 residues. V dropped 5 bases and J dropped 6 bases, with 11 bases sitting between them. The CDR3 here is CASSPGNLEQYF. The CDR3 DNA sequence: TGTGCCAGCAGCCCCGGGAATCTCGAGCAGTACTTC.

The chain is built from TRBV11-2 and TRBJ2-7, with D possibly TRBD1 on 5 matching bases. Per the germline V gene, CDR1 is SGHAT and CDR2 is FQNNGV. The CDR3 covers 15 residues. V was cut by 2 bases and J by 2 bases, with 13 bases left in between. DNA for the CDR3: TGTGCCAGCAGCTTAAACCAGGGTTCGGCCTACGAGCAGTACTTC. It specifies CASSLNQGSAYEQYF.